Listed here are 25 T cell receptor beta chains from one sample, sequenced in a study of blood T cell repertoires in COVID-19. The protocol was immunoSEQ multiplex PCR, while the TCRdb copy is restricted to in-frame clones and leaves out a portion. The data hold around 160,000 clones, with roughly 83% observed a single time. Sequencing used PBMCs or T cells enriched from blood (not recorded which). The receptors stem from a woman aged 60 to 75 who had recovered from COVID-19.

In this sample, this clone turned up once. CDR3 amino acids: CASSLPGNNGYTF. The CDR3 DNA reads as TGTGCCAGCAGTTTACCGGGGAATAATGGCTACACCTTC. The chain combines TRBV28 with TRBJ1-2; the D is unclear. Per the germline V gene, CDR1 is MDHEN and CDR2 is SYDVKM. The CDR3 consists of 13 residues. V lost 2 bases to trimming and J lost 6 bases, with 10 bases between them.

CDR3 region: CASSEIGTGLAGYNEQFF. CDR3 DNA: TGTGCCAGCAGTGAAATAGGGACCGGACTAGCGGGTTACAATGAGCAGTTCTTC. This chain uses TRBV6-1 with TRBJ2-1, with TRBD2 matching over 11 bases. The CDR3 length is 18 residues. The ends lost 2 bases at V and 4 bases at J; junction bases unmatched: 10. The V gene's germline CDR1 is MNHNS and CDR2 SASEGT.

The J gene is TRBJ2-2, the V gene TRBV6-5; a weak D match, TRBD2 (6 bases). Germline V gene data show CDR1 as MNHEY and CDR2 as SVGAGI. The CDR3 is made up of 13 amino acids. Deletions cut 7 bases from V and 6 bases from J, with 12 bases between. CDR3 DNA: TGTGCCAGCAAGGGCGGGGCGGCCGGGGAGCTGTTTTTT. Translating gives CASKGGAAGELFF.

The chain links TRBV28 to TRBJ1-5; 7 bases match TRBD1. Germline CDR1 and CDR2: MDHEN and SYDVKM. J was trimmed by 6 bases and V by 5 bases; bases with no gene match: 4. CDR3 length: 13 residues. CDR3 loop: CASSPTGFQPQHF. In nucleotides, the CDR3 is TGTGCCAGCAGTCCGACAGGGTTTCAGCCCCAGCATTTT.

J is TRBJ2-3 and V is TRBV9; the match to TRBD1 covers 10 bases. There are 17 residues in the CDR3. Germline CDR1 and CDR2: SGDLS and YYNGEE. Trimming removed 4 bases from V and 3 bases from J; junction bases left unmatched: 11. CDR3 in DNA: TGTGCCAGCAGCACCGACCCGGGACAGGGGTCGACAGATACGCAGTATTTT. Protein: CASSTDPGQGSTDTQYF.

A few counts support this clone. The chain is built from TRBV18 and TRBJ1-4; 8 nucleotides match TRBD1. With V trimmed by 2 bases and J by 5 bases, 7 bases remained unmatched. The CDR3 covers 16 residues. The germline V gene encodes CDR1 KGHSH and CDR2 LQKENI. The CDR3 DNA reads TGTGCCAGCTCACCAGTCGGGACAGGCGTGAATGAAAAACTGTTTTTT. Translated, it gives CASSPVGTGVNEKLFF.

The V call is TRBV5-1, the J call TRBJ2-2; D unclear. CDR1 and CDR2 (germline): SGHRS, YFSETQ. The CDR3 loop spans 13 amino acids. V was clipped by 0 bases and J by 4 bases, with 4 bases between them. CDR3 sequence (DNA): TGCGCCAGCAGCTTGGTAGCCACCGGGGAGCTGTTTTTT. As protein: CASSLVATGELFF.

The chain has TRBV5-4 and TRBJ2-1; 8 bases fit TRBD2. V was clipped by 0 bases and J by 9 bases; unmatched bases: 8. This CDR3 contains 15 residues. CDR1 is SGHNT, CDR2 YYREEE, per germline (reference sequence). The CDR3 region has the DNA TGTGCCAGCAGCTTGGGGGCGGGAGGAGCAAGTGAGCAGTTCTTC. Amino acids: CASSLGAGGASEQFF.

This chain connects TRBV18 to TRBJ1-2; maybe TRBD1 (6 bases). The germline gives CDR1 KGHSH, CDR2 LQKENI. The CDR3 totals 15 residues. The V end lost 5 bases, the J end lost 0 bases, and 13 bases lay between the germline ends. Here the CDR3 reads CASSGQGIANYGYTF. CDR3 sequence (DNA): TGTGCCAGCTCAGGGCAGGGGATAGCTAACTATGGCTACACCTTC.

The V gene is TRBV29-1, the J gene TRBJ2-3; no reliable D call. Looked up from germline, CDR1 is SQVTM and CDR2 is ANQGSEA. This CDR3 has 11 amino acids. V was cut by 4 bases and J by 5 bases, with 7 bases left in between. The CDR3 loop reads CSVVLRDTQYF. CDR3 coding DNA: TGCAGCGTTGTGCTGAGAGATACGCAGTATTTT.

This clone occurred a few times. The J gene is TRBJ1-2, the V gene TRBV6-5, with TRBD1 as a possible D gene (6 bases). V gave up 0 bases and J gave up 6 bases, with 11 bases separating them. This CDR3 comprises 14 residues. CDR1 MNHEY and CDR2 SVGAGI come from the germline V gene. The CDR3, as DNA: TGTGCCAGCAGTTACTCGTGGGGGCAGAATGGCTACACCTTC. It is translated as CASSYSWGQNGYTF.

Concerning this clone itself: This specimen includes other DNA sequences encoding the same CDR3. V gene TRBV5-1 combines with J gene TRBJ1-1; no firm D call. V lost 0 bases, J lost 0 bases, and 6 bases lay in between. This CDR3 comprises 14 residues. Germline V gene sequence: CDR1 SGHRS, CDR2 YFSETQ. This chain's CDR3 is CASSLEAMNTEAFF. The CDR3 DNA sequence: TGCGCCAGCAGCTTGGAAGCGATGAACACTGAAGCTTTCTTT.

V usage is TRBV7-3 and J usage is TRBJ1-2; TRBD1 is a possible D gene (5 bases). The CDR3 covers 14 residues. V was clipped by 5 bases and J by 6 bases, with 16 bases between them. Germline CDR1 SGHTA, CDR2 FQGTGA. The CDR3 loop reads CASSPSGGLDGYTF. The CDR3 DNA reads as TGTGCCAGCAGCCCCTCGGGGGGGTTGGATGGCTACACCTTC.

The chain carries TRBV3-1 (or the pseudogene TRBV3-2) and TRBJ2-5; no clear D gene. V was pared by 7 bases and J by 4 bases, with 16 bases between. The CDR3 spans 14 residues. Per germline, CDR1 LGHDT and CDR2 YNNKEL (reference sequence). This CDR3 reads CASTPFDTSETQYF. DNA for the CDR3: TGTGCCAGCACCCCTTTTGATACATCAGAGACCCAGTACTTC.

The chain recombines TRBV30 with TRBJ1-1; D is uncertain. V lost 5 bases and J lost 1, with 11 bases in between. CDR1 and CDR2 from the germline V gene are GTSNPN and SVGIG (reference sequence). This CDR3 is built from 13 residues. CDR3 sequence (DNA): TGTGCCTGGGACCTGGCTGGGAACACTGAAGCTTTCTTT. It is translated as CAWDLAGNTEAFF.

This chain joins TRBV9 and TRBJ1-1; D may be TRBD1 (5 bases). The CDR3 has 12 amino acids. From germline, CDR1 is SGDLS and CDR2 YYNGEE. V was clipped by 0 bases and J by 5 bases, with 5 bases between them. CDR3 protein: CASSVGQTEAFF. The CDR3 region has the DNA TGTGCCAGCAGCGTAGGACAGACTGAAGCTTTCTTT.

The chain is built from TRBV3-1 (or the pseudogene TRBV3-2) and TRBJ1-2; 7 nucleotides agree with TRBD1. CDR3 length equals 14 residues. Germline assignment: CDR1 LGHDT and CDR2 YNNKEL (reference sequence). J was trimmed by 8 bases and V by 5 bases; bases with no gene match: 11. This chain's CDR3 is CASSDDRASWGYTF. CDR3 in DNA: TGTGCCAGCAGCGACGACAGGGCAAGTTGGGGCTACACCTTC.

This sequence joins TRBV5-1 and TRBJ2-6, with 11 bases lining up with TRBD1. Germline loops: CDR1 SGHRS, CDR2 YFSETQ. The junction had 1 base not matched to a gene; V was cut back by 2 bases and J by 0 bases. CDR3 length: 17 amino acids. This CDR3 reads CASSFGTGGSGANVLTF. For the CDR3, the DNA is TGCGCCAGCAGCTTTGGGACAGGGGGCTCTGGGGCCAACGTCCTGACTTTC.

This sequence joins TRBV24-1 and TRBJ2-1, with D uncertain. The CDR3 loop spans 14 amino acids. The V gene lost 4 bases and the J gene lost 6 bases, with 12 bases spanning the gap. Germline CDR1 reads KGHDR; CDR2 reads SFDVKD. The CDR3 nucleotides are TGTGCCACCAGTGACTACCAATTTACCAATGAGCAGTTCTTC. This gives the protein CATSDYQFTNEQFF.

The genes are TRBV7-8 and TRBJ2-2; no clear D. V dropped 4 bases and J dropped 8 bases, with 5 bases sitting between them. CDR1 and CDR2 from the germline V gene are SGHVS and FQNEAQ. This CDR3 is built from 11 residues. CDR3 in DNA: TGTGCCAGCAGCTGGGCGGGGGAGCTGTTTTTT. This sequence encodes CASSWAGELFF.

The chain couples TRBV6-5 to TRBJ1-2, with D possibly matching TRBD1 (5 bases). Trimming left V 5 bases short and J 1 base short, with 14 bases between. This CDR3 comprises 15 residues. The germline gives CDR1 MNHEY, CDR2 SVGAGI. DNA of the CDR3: TGTGCCAGCAGTCGCTACTTTGACAGTAACTATGGCTACACCTTC. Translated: CASSRYFDSNYGYTF.

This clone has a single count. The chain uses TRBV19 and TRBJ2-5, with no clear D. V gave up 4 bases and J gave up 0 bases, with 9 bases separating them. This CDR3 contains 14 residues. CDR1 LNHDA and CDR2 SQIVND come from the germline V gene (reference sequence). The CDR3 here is CASSTTQNQETQYF. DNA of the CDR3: TGTGCCAGTAGTACAACACAGAACCAAGAGACCCAGTACTTC.

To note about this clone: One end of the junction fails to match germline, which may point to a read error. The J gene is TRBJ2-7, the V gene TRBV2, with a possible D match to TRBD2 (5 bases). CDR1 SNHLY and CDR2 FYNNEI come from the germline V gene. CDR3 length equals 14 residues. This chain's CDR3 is CASSVELALSEQYF. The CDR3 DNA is TGTGCCAGCAGTGTGGAACTCGCGCTTAGCGAGCAGTACTTT.

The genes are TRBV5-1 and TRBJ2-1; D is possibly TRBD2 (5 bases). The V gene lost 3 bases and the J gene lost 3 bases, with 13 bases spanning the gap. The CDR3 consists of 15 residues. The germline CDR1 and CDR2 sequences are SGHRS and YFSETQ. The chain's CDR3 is CASSSRTDNYNEQFF. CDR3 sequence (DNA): TGCGCCAGCAGCTCCCGGACTGATAACTACAATGAGCAGTTCTTC.

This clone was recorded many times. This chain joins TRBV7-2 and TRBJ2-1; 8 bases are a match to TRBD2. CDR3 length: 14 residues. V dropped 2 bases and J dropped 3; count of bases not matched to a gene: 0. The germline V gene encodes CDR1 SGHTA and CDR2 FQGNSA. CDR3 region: CASSLSGSYNEQFF. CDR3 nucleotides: TGTGCCAGCAGCTTAAGCGGGAGCTACAATGAGCAGTTCTTC.